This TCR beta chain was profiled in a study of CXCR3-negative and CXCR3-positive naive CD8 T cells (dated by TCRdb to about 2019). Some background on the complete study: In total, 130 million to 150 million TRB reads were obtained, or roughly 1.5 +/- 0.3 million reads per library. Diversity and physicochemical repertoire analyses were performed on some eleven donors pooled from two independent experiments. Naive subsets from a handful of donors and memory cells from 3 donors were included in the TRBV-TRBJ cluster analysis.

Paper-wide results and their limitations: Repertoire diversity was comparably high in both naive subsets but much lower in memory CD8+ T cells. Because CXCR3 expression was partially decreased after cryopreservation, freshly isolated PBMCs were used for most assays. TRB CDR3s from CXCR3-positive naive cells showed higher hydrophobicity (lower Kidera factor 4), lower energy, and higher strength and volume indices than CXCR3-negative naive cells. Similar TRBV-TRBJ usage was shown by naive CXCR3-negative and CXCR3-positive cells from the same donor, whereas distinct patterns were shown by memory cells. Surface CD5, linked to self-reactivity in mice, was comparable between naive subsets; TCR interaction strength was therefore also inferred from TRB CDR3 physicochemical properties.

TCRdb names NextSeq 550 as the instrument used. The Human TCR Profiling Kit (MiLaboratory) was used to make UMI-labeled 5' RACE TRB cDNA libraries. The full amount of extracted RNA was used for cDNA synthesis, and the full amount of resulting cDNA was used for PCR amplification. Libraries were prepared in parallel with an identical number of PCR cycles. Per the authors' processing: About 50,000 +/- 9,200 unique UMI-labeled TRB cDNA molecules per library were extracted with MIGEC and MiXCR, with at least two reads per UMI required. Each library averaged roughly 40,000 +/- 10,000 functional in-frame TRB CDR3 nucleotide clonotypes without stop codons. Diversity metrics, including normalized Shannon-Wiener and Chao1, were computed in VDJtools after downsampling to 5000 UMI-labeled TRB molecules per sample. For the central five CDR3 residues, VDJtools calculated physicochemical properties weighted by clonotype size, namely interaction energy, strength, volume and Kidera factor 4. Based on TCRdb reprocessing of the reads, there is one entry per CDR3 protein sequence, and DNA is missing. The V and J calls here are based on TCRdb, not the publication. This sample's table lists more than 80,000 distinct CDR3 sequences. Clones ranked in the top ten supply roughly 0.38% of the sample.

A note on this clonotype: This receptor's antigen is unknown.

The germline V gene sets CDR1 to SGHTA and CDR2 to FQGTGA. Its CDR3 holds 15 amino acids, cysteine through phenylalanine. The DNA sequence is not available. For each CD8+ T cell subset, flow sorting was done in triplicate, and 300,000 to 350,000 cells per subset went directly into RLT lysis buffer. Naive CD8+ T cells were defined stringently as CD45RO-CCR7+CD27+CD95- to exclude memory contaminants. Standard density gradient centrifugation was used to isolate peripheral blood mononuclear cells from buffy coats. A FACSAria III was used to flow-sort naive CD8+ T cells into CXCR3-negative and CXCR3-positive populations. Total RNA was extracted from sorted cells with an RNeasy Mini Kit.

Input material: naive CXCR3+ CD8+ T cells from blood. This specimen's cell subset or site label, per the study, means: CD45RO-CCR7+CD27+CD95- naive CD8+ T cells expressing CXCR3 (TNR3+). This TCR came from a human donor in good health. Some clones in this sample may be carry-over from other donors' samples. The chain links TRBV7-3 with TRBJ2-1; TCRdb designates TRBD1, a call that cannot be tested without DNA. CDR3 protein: CASSLMGGEYNEQFF.